The clone carrying this T cell receptor beta chain has only a few counts. What it binds is not known. The sample is drawn from a study of cytomegalovirus exposure and HLA in healthy donors. General study points: Cytomegalovirus-associated status was assigned to 150 or so TCR beta chains.

Germline V gene lookup returns CDR1 MNHEY and CDR2 SVGAGI. CDR3 length: 13 residues. Losses at the gene ends were 8 bases for V and 8 bases for J; bases not matched to a gene: 6. Clones were sequenced by immunoSEQ multiplex PCR, and TCRdb holds only the in-frame ones, with some missing. The table includes about 160,000 clones, about 86% detected once. The V call is TRBV6-5, the J call TRBJ1-6; 7 positions match TRBD1. The sequenced sample consisted of PBMCs. This sequence originates from a woman under 30 in good health and CMV-seronegative. The CDR3 is CASRTGKDSPLHF. Written as DNA, the CDR3 is TGTGCCAGCCGGACAGGCAAAGATTCACCCCTCCACTTT.